The 10 T cell receptor beta chains reported below all come from one sample, sequenced in a study of shared clonotypes between healthy human individuals. Here immunoSEQ multiplex PCR was the method, and the copy in TCRdb shows in-frame clones only, minus some. The data contain about 640,000 clones, around 72% of them singletons. The sequenced material came from memory CD4+ T cells sorted from blood. Regarding subset: CD45RA-negative fraction. The receptors here all came from a woman in her 30s in good health.

The chain carries TRBV11-2 and TRBJ2-1, with D perhaps TRBD2 (6 bases). CDR1 and CDR2 (germline): SGHAT, FQNNGV. V was shortened by 5 bases and J by 2 bases, with 13 bases between the two germline ends. The CDR3 spans 15 residues. This chain's CDR3 is CASSPLALTYNEQFF. CDR3 sequence (DNA): TGTGCCAGCAGCCCACTAGCACTAACCTACAATGAGCAGTTCTTC.

V usage is TRBV2 and J usage is TRBJ2-3, with 8 bases fitting TRBD2. This CDR3 has 15 residues. The junction had 12 bases not matched to a gene; V was cut back by 3 bases and J by 10 bases. Germline assignment: CDR1 SNHLY and CDR2 FYNNEI. The CDR3 protein is CASSDRIAGTPAQYF. The CDR3 DNA sequence: TGTGCCAGCAGTGATAGAATAGCGGGGACCCCTGCGCAGTATTTT. The full variable domain, with the rest looked up from reference TRBV2 and TRBJ2-3, is EPEVTQTPSHQVTQMGQEVILRCVPISNHLYFYWYRQILGQKVEFLVSFYNNEISEKSEIFDDQFSVERPDGSNFTLKIRSTKLEDSAMYFCASSDRIAGTPAQYFGPGTRLTVL.

This clone was observed at least ten times. Different DNA sequences within this sample yield the same CDR3. This chain joins TRBV5-1 and TRBJ2-1; TRBD2 aligns across 9 bases. The V segment lost 0 bases and the J segment 7 bases; nucleotides outside the gene matches: 5. The CDR3 spans 15 residues. The germline gives CDR1 SGHRS, CDR2 YFSETQ. CDR3 sequence (DNA): TGCGCCAGCAGCTTGGCGACTAGCGGATATAATGAGCAGTTCTTC. Translating gives CASSLATSGYNEQFF. Complete variable domain (other parts from reference TRBV5-1 and TRBJ2-1): KAGVTQTPRYLIKTRGQQVTLSCSPISGHRSVSWYQQTPGQGLQFLFEYFSETQRNKGNFPGRFSGRQFSNSRSEMNVSTLELGDSALYLCASSLATSGYNEQFFGPGTRLTVL.

The chain couples TRBV19 to TRBJ2-2; 7 bases match TRBD2. CDR1 is LNHDA, CDR2 SQIVND, per germline (reference sequence). Trimming cost V 11 bases and J 5 bases; bases outside gene matches: 11. CDR3 length equals 14 residues. The CDR3 sequence: CAVGREETTGELFF. DNA for the CDR3: TGTGCCGTGGGCCGGGAGGAGACGACCGGGGAGCTGTTTTTT.

The V gene is TRBV5-1, the J gene TRBJ2-5, with D possibly being TRBD2 (6 bases). Trimming removed 4 bases from V and 1 base from J, with 14 bases in between. CDR1 is SGHRS and CDR2 is YFSETQ in the germline V gene. This CDR3 contains 15 residues. The CDR3 DNA follows: TGCGCCAGCAGCCCAAGCGGGCCCCCCCAAGAGACCCAGTACTTC. Translating gives CASSPSGPPQETQYF.

This rearrangement joins TRBV2 to TRBJ2-3, with a weak D call TRBD2 (5 bases). V lost 9 bases and J lost 6, with 22 bases in between. The germline gives CDR1 SNHLY, CDR2 FYNNEI. This CDR3 is 15 amino acids long. CDR3 bases: TGTGCCAGAGCCGGATTCGGGGTCAGTGTGGATACGCAGTATTTT. Its protein product is CARAGFGVSVDTQYF.

A remark on this clone: Within the sample, other DNA sequences also encode this same CDR3. The chain employs TRBV28 and TRBJ2-1; D remains unclear. CDR1 is MDHEN and CDR2 is SYDVKM in the germline V gene. V lost 6 bases and J 5 bases, leaving 2 bases between the germline ends. This CDR3 is 10 amino acids long. The CDR3 sequence is CASSHNEQFF. CDR3 nucleotide sequence: TGTGCCAGCAGCCACAATGAGCAGTTCTTC.

This chain joins TRBV4-1 and TRBJ2-1, with TRBD2 matching over 11 bases. CDR1 MGHRA and CDR2 YSYEKL come from the germline V gene. Germline trimming cut 1 base from V and 8 bases from J; bases unmatched to any gene: 7. This CDR3 comprises 16 residues. The CDR3 DNA sequence: TGCGCCAGCAGCCAAGGTTTTACTAGCGGGAGTCATGAGCAGTTCTTC. Its translation is CASSQGFTSGSHEQFF.

The V call is TRBV12-5, the J call TRBJ1-1; D remains ambiguous. The length of the CDR3 is 17 residues. CDR1 LGHNT and CDR2 FRNRAP come from the germline V gene. V lost 0 bases to trimming and J lost 0 bases, with 14 bases between them. The CDR3 DNA reads as TGTGCTAGTGGTTTGGTACTTGGGTCCCTTATGAACACTGAAGCTTTCTTT. This sequence encodes CASGLVLGSLMNTEAFF. The full variable domain, in which reference TRBV12-5 and TRBJ1-1 provide the parts outside the CDR3, is DARVTQTPRHKVTEMGQEVTMRCQPILGHNTVFWYRQTMMQGLELLAYFRNRAPLDDSGMPKDRFSAEMPDATLATLKIQPSEPRDSAVYFCASGLVLGSLMNTEAFFGQGTRLTVV.

The chain uses TRBV4-2 and TRBJ1-5, with D possibly TRBD1 on 5 matching bases. CDR1 LGHNA and CDR2 YNFKEQ come from the germline V gene. V dropped 2 bases and J dropped 5 bases, with 16 bases sitting between them. This CDR3 contains 16 residues. The CDR3 nucleotides read TGTGCCAGCAGCCAAATCACCGGGACGACCTATCAGCCCCAGCATTTT. It codes for CASSQITGTTYQPQHF.